These 19 T cell receptor beta chains came from one sample sequenced in a study of metastatic and nonmetastatic thyroid tumors. Patients underwent thyroid surgery, and none had received any treatment before it. From the PCR reads, TCRdb re-called clones with MiXCR. The table shows about 15,000 clones, with around 25% occurring only once. The specimen sequenced was adjacent normal tissue. The source of these receptors is a female donor with papillary thyroid cancer or a benign thyroid nodule (not recorded which). Some clones in this sample may be carry-over from other donors' samples.

This clone was found a few times. The rearrangement links TRBV27 to TRBJ1-5; D ambiguous. The germline V and J ends were trimmed by 2 bases and 3 bases, with 8 bases remaining between them. Germline CDR1 and CDR2: MNHEY and SMNVEV (reference sequence). The CDR3 consists of 14 residues. The CDR3 sequence is CASSLNGNNQPQHF. The DNA of the CDR3 is TGTGCCAGCAGTTTAAACGGGAACAATCAGCCCCAGCATTTT.

This clone appeared a single time. At one end, the junction sequence differs from germline, possibly due to a read error. At the DNA level, this CDR3 is encoded by other sequences in the same sample as well. V is TRBV7-9 and J is TRBJ1-2; the match to TRBD1 covers 9 bases. This CDR3 has 13 residues. Germline V lookup: CDR1 SEHNR, CDR2 FQNEAQ (reference sequence). CDR3 DNA sequence: TGTGCCAGCAGCCCGAACAGGGGGCCCGGCTACACATTC. It yields the protein CASSPNRGPGYTF.

This clone was picked up a small number of times. At one of its ends the junction is not consistent with the germline gene, which may arise from a read error. The chain links TRBV28 to TRBJ1-2; no clear D gene. The CDR3 is 11 residues long. CDR1 is MDHEN, CDR2 SYDVKM, per germline. CDR3 bases: TGTGCCGGCAGTGCATACCCCGGGTGCACCTTC. Protein product: CAGSAYPGCTF.

In its sample, this clone is medium-sized. Because the CDR3's place on the DNA is in doubt, the DNA is left out and the CDR3 is given as listed by TCRdb. The sample holds other DNA sequences that translate to the same CDR3. The chain employs TRBV11-3 and TRBJ2-1; the table calls TRBD1, which could not be checked here. The germline V gene has CDR1 SGHNT and CDR2 YENEEA. The CDR3 has 12 amino acids, counting both end residues. The CDR3 protein is CASSVGQGAREF.

The CDR3 DNA sequence: TGTGCCAGCGGATCCTTAGGACAGGGGGCGCGTACTGAAGCTTTCTTT. Its protein product is CASGSLGQGARTEAFF. The chain combines TRBV6-1 with TRBJ1-1, with 11 bases lining up with TRBD1. This CDR3 has 16 amino acids. CDR1 and CDR2 (germline): MNHNS, SASEGT. Losses at the gene ends were 8 bases for V and 5 bases for J; bases not matched to a gene: 13.

Worth noting for this clone: Other DNA sequences in the sample encode the same CDR3. This rearrangement joins TRBV4-1 to TRBJ1-5; no clear D gene. The V and J ends lost 1 base and 1 base respectively, with 8 bases between them. The germline V gene encodes CDR1 MGHRA and CDR2 YSYEKL. This CDR3 has 15 residues. CDR3 region: CASSQVPGSNQPQHF. DNA of the CDR3: TGCGCCAGCAGCCAAGTTCCTGGCAGCAATCAGCCCCAGCATTTT.

The chain has TRBV20-1 and TRBJ2-7; D gene uncertain. Trimming stripped 5 bases from V and 2 bases from J, with 16 bases between. The CDR3 is made up of 14 amino acids. The germline V gene has CDR1 DFQATT and CDR2 SNEGSKA (reference sequence). The CDR3 DNA follows: TGCAGTGCTGGCCCCCCCAGTGCAACCTACGAGCAGTACTTC. Translated: CSAGPPSATYEQYF.

This clone is deemed medium-sized. The gene calls are TRBV12-3 or TRBV12-4 and TRBJ1-4; D gene unclear. The germline V and J ends were trimmed by 7 bases and 4 bases, with 10 bases remaining between them. This CDR3 comprises 13 residues. The CDR3 nucleotides are TGTGCCAGCACGGGGTTGGGTAATGAAAAACTGTTTTTT. Protein sequence: CASTGLGNEKLFF.

This clone was seen many times. This chain uses TRBV9 with TRBJ2-1, with 12 bases that match TRBD2. Germline values: CDR1 SGDLS, CDR2 YYNGEE. This CDR3 is 16 amino acids long. Trimming cost V 0 bases and J 4 bases; bases outside gene matches: 2. The CDR3 nucleotides read TGTGCCAGCAGCGTAGGAACTAGCGGGGGGTACAATGAGCAGTTCTTC. Protein product: CASSVGTSGGYNEQFF.

This clone is medium-sized within its sample. The rearrangement joins TRBV7-2 to TRBJ2-1; no reliable D call. Trimming removed 5 bases from V and 5 bases from J, with 10 bases in between. Germline V lookup: CDR1 SGHTA, CDR2 FQGNSA. The CDR3 is 13 amino acids. The CDR3: CASSPSYDNEQFF. Here the CDR3 DNA reads TGTGCCAGCAGCCCCAGCTATGACAATGAGCAGTTCTTC.

This clone was recorded only once. The J gene is TRBJ2-1, the V gene TRBV11-2, with TRBD1 matching 8 bases. This CDR3 is 13 amino acids long. The germline V gene encodes CDR1 SGHAT and CDR2 FQNNGV. The V segment lost 2 bases and the J segment 9 bases; nucleotides outside the gene matches: 3. For the CDR3, the DNA is TGTGCCAGCAGCTTATCAGGGGGCACTGAGCAGTTCTTC. Protein product: CASSLSGGTEQFF.

By sample share, this clone is medium-sized (0.01 to 0.1%). This rearrangement joins TRBV28 to TRBJ1-5; D unclear. CDR1 and CDR2 (germline): MDHEN, SYDVKM. Deletions cut 2 bases from V and 0 bases from J, with 2 bases between. The CDR3 sequence is 13 residues long. The CDR3 reads CASSLLSNQPQHF. CDR3 in DNA: TGTGCCAGCAGTTTACTTAGCAATCAGCCCCAGCATTTT.

This clone has at least ten counts. V is TRBV7-3 and J is TRBJ2-3, with D possibly being TRBD1 or TRBD2 (5 bases each). CDR3 length equals 15 residues. V was pared by 1 base and J by 3 bases, with 11 bases between. The V gene's germline CDR1 is SGHTA and CDR2 FQGTGA. Written as DNA, the CDR3 is TGTGCCAGCAGCTTAAGAGGGCAGGGAACAGATACGCAGTATTTT. As protein: CASSLRGQGTDTQYF.

This clone was counted at least ten times. This chain links TRBV4-2 with TRBJ2-5, with 7 bases identical to TRBD2. Germline V CDR1 and CDR2: LGHNA, YNFKEQ. The CDR3 has 16 residues. V gave up 1 base and J gave up 2 bases; unmatched junction bases: 7. The CDR3 spells CASSQGASGSQETQYF. The DNA of the CDR3 is TGTGCCAGCAGCCAAGGGGCTAGCGGATCTCAAGAGACCCAGTACTTC.

At least ten counts were recorded for this clone. V gene TRBV7-2 combines with J gene TRBJ2-5, with TRBD2 identical over 14 bases. The CDR3 consists of 19 residues. In germline, CDR1 is SGHTA, CDR2 FQGNSA. J was trimmed by 5 bases and V by 5 bases; bases with no gene match: 16. CDR3 nucleotide sequence: TGTGCCAGCAGCATACTCGCCGGGACTAGCGGGGGACCTCGGGAGACCCAGTACTTC. Protein sequence: CASSILAGTSGGPRETQYF. Based on the CDR3 plus reference TRBV7-2 and TRBJ2-5, the full variable domain is GAGVSQSPSNKVTEKGKDVELRCDPISGHTALYWYRQSLGQGLEFLIYFQGNSAPDKSGLPSDRFSAERTGGSVSTLTIQRTQQEDSAVYLCASSILAGTSGGPRETQYFGPGTRLLVL.

This rearrangement joins TRBV20-1 to TRBJ2-1; D might be TRBD2 (5 bases). From germline, CDR1 is DFQATT and CDR2 SNEGSKA (reference sequence). CDR3 length: 10 residues. Trimming removed 3 bases from V and 10 bases from J, with 7 bases in between. DNA of the CDR3: TGCAGTGCTAGCTCGGGGGAGCAGTTCTTC. Translation gives CSASSGEQFF.

This clone ranks as medium-sized. The V gene is TRBV20-1, the J gene TRBJ1-1; D gene uncertain. This CDR3 has 16 residues. The germline CDR1 and CDR2 sequences are DFQATT and SNEGSKA (reference sequence). Trimming stripped 0 bases from V and 1 base from J, with 15 bases between. Here the CDR3 DNA reads TGCAGTGCTAGAGATGGAGGCAGGACCCAGAACACTGAAGCTTTCTTT. Its translation: CSARDGGRTQNTEAFF.

The chain is built from TRBV5-4 and TRBJ2-1; TRBD2 is a possible D gene (6 bases). Between the trimmed V and J ends, which lost 0 bases and 6 bases, there was a span of 10 bases. The CDR3 sequence is 14 residues long. CDR1 is SGHNT and CDR2 is YYREEE in the germline V gene (reference sequence). As DNA, the CDR3 is TGTGCCAGCAGCTTGGAGACTAGAGCCAATGAGCAGTTCTTC. Its translation is CASSLETRANEQFF.

This clone occurred many times. The chain uses TRBV5-1 and TRBJ2-1, with 10 bases identical to TRBD2. J lost 2 bases, V lost 3 bases, and 2 bases had no gene match. CDR1 is SGHRS, CDR2 YFSETQ, per germline. The CDR3 has 15 residues. The CDR3 here is CASSWGLAPYNEQFF. CDR3 in DNA: TGCGCCAGCAGCTGGGGACTAGCGCCCTACAATGAGCAGTTCTTC.